Listed below are T cell receptor beta chains from one sample, sequenced in a study of blood T cell repertoires in COVID-19. Method: immunoSEQ multiplex PCR; TCRdb's copy keeps in-frame clones and lacks some. Here the sample spans fewer than 350,000 clones, approximately 81% being singletons. Sequenced: peripheral blood. These receptors were obtained from an older woman with active or convalescent COVID-19. CDR3s include the opening cysteine and the closing phenylalanine or tryptophan. Each record gives: V gene, J gene, CDR3 protein.

TRBV9	TRBJ2-5	CASSAQGESETQYF
TRBV10-3	TRBJ1-1	CASNDLYEAFF
TRBV10-3	TRBJ1-6	CAISESGLFYNSPLHF
TRBV5-4	TRBJ1-1	CASSLSGITEAFF
TRBV2	TRBJ1-5	CASSEGYRDQPQHF
TRBV19	TRBJ1-2	CASSIGTAGGYTF
TRBV27	TRBJ1-5	CASSFVRDIFSNQPQHF
TRBV5-4	TRBJ2-2	CASSYRTGPNTGELFF
TRBV6-2/TRBV6-3	TRBJ2-7	CASNPRRAISSYEQYF
TRBV2	TRBJ2-2	CASRLADPGELFF
TRBV2	TRBJ2-3	CATPTGRVSTDTQYF
TRBV7-9	TRBJ1-2	CASSLAQGGNYGYTF
TRBV2	TRBJ1-1	CASPLARGPTNTEAFF
TRBV11-2	TRBJ1-5	CASKGSREDQPQHF
TRBV30	TRBJ1-2	CAWNAGSNGYTF
TRBV9	TRBJ1-2	CASSVDRGTRVSSYTF
TRBV11-3	TRBJ2-4	CASSRQGKNIQYF
TRBV27	TRBJ2-1	CASSLQGDEQFF
TRBV23-1	TRBJ1-2	CASSLPGQATNYGYTF
TRBV10-3	TRBJ1-6	CAISELGSRTGDSPLHF
TRBV4-1	TRBJ2-2	CASANPTGALANTGELFF
TRBV6-1	TRBJ1-4	CASSDMQGTYEKLFF
TRBV4-1	TRBJ2-7	CASSRSGSQGNYEQYF
TRBV15	TRBJ2-1	CATSRLPRTGNEQFF
TRBV18	TRBJ1-5	CASSPSHVDRANGYSNQPQHF
TRBV27	TRBJ1-1	CASTPGQGSNTEAFF
TRBV2	TRBJ2-7	CASSGGDATYEQYF
TRBV7-2	TRBJ2-3	CASSLLSHTGGVTDTQYF
TRBV2	TRBJ2-4	CASRATGVAKNIQYF
TRBV5-1	TRBJ2-2	CASSFGGTGTGELFF
TRBV2	TRBJ2-3	CASSAGTTQYF
TRBV10-1	TRBJ1-4	CASSAQVGEKLFF
TRBV5-4	TRBJ2-5	CASSLAYNQETQYF
TRBV27	TRBJ1-2	CASSLSGTGIGGYTF
TRBV2	TRBJ2-1	CASSGTSSYNEQFF
TRBV5-1	TRBJ2-3	CASSWSGTSGGADTQYF
TRBV25-1	TRBJ1-2	CASSELVTNQPYGYTF
TRBV5-4	TRBJ1-1	CASSLTTGGTEAFF
TRBV3-1/TRBV3-2	TRBJ1-1	CASSRPGSTEAFF
TRBV6-5	TRBJ2-7	CASNSGQTFYEQYF